A selection of T cell receptor beta chains follows, all from one sample in a study of cytotoxic CD8 clonotypes in ibrutinib-treated CLL. The protocol was immunoSEQ multiplex PCR, while the TCRdb copy is restricted to in-frame clones and leaves out a portion. The sample has some 140,000 clones, about 91% seen once. Source: PBMCs, taken after 12 months of ibrutinib treatment. The receptors here all came from a human donor with chronic lymphocytic leukemia. Each CDR3 is given with its conserved first and last residue. A D gene is named only where the DNA matches it firmly. Expanded clones get a size class; other rows say once, few or many, or leave the size out.

.	TRBJ2-7	.	TRBV2	CASSVTGGLYEQYF	TGTGCCAGCAGTGTAACTGGGGGTCTATACGAGCAGTACTTC
.	TRBJ2-3	.	TRBV5-1	CASSLKSGGADTQYF	TGCGCCAGCAGCTTGAAGTCAGGGGGGGCAGATACGCAGTATTTT
.	TRBJ2-7	TRBD2	TRBV27	CASATGLAVYEQYF	TGTGCCAGCGCAACGGGACTAGCGGTTTACGAGCAGTACTTC
.	TRBJ2-5	.	TRBV6-5	CASSSAQGGRETQYF	TGTGCCAGCAGTTCGGCACAGGGCGGGCGAGAGACCCAGTACTTC
once	TRBJ1-4	TRBD1	TRBV6-5	CASSSPGTGVEKLFF	TGTGCCAGCAGTTCCCCCGGGACAGGGGTTGAAAAACTGTTTTTT
.	TRBJ2-2	TRBD2	TRBV18	CASSSTLGLAALNTGELFF	TGTGCCAGCTCATCGACCCTGGGACTAGCGGCCCTGAACACCGGGGAGCTGTTTTTT
.	TRBJ2-7	TRBD2	TRBV9	CASSPGVASGIPYEQYF	TGTGCCAGCAGCCCAGGCGTGGCTAGCGGAATTCCCTACGAGCAGTACTTC
.	TRBJ1-1	.	TRBV7-9	CASSLLFGENTEAFF	TGTGCCAGCAGCTTATTATTTGGCGAAAACACTGAAGCTTTCTTT
few	TRBJ1-5	.	TRBV28	CASTQTVSSNQPQHF	TGTGCCAGTACCCAAACTGTGTCTAGCAATCAGCCCCAGCATTTT
.	TRBJ2-3	TRBD1	TRBV2	CASTGTGADTQYF	TGTGCCAGCACCGGGACAGGGGCGGATACGCAGTATTTT
.	TRBJ2-5	.	TRBV2	CASSEDSLAEGETQYF	TGTGCCAGCAGTGAGGACAGCCTAGCGGAGGGCGAGACCCAGTACTTC
.	TRBJ2-5	.	TRBV6-6	CASSAQETQYF	TGTGCCAGCAGCGCCCAAGAGACCCAGTACTTC
.	TRBJ2-1	.	TRBV5-1	CASIRFNEQFF	TGCGCCAGCATCCGGTTCAATGAGCAGTTCTTC
once	TRBJ2-5	TRBD2	TRBV29-1	CSVRTSGKETQYF	TGCAGCGTGAGGACTAGCGGTAAAGAGACCCAGTACTTC
.	TRBJ1-5	TRBD1	TRBV28	CASRDRGRPNQPQHF	TGTGCCAGCAGGGACAGGGGGCGCCCGAATCAGCCCCAGCATTTT
.	TRBJ1-1	TRBD1	TRBV18	CASSPADRGPEAFF	TGTGCCAGCTCACCAGCGGACAGGGGGCCTGAAGCTTTCTTT
once	TRBJ2-1	TRBD2	TRBV9	CASSEGRTAGGNEQFF	TGTGCCAGCAGCGAGGGGAGGACAGCGGGAGGCAATGAGCAGTTCTTC
once	TRBJ1-2	.	TRBV19	CASSRTENYGYTF	TGTGCCAGTAGTCGGACAGAAAACTATGGCTACACCTTC
.	TRBJ1-4	TRBD1	TRBV4-1	CASSQDNRGSEKLFF	TGCGCCAGCAGCCAAGATAACAGGGGTAGTGAAAAACTGTTTTTT
.	TRBJ1-5	.	TRBV27	CAIGRVSLNQPQHF	TGTGCTATCGGTCGGGTCAGTTTGAATCAGCCCCAGCATTTT
.	TRBJ1-1	.	TRBV29-1	CSVRQLNTEAFF	TGCAGCGTTAGACAGTTAAACACTGAAGCTTTCTTT
.	TRBJ1-4	.	TRBV29-1	CSVELVRGPAGREKLFF	TGCAGCGTTGAGTTAGTACGGGGCCCGGCCGGACGTGAAAAACTGTTTTTT
.	TRBJ2-1	TRBD2	TRBV28	CASSKLAGAYNEQFF	TGTGCCAGCAGTAAACTAGCGGGAGCCTACAATGAGCAGTTCTTC
.	TRBJ1-3	TRBD1	TRBV11-2	CASSGRGGRERWAIYF	TGTGCCAGCAGCGGCAGAGGGGGCAGGGAAAGATGGGCCATATATTTT
once	TRBJ2-5	.	TRBV7-8	CASSLSGHYQETQYF	TGTGCCAGCAGCTTATCGGGACACTACCAAGAGACCCAGTACTTC
.	TRBJ2-1	.	TRBV20-1	CSARNGNEQFF	TGCAGTGCTAGGAACGGTAATGAGCAGTTCTTC
.	TRBJ2-1	.	TRBV4-2	CASSQLSDNNEQFF	TGTGCCAGCAGCCAACTCTCGGACAACAATGAGCAGTTCTTC
.	TRBJ2-5	.	TRBV7-9	CASSLPGWQETQYF	TGTGCCAGCAGCTTACCAGGGTGGCAAGAGACCCAGTACTTC
.	TRBJ2-7	TRBD2	TRBV7-9	CASSLGLAGLSSYEQYF	TGTGCCAGCAGCTTAGGCCTAGCGGGATTGAGCTCCTACGAGCAGTACTTC
.	TRBJ2-7	TRBD1	TRBV10-3	CATLPGQGVSYEQYF	TGTGCCACCCTCCCGGGACAGGGGGTTTCCTACGAGCAGTACTTC
once	TRBJ1-5	.	TRBV28	CASSLSLGIQPQHF	TGTGCCAGCAGTTTAAGCTTGGGGATTCAGCCCCAGCATTTT
.	TRBJ2-6	TRBD1	TRBV28	CASSSPPGQSGANVLTF	TGTGCCAGCAGTTCCCCCCCGGGACAGTCTGGGGCCAACGTCCTGACTTTC
.	TRBJ2-1	TRBD2	TRBV4-2	CASSQVLLAGGSLYEQFF	TGTGCCAGCAGCCAAGTTTTACTAGCGGGAGGGTCCCTCTATGAGCAGTTCTTC
.	TRBJ1-1	.	TRBV5-4	CASSLPRVGNTEAFF	TGTGCCAGCAGCTTACCCAGAGTGGGGAACACTGAAGCTTTCTTT
.	TRBJ1-1	.	TRBV5-6	CASSLAVGMGVQVAFF	TGTGCCAGCAGCTTGGCCGTGGGCATGGGCGTTCAGGTAGCTTTCTTT
once	TRBJ2-7	TRBD2	TRBV7-9	CASSSPTSGRAYEQYF	TGTGCCAGCAGCTCCCCGACTAGCGGGAGGGCCTACGAGCAGTACTTC
.	TRBJ2-7	.	TRBV7-9	CASSLALDPYEQYF	TGTGCCAGCAGCTTAGCCCTGGATCCCTACGAGCAGTACTTC
.	TRBJ2-7	.	TRBV5-1	CASSDRDRHYEQYF	TGCGCCAGCAGCGACCGGGACCGGCACTACGAGCAGTACTTC
.	TRBJ2-2	TRBD2	TRBV7-2	CASSLAGGRRAGELFF	TGTGCCAGCAGCTTGGCTGGCGGGAGACGCGCCGGGGAGCTGTTTTTT
.	TRBJ2-1	.	TRBV27	CASSLVGDEQFF	TGTGCCAGCAGTTTGGTGGGGGATGAGCAGTTCTTC
.	TRBJ2-1	.	TRBV7-2	CASSSPANGGMVGNEQFF	TGTGCCAGCAGCTCCCCAGCTAATGGCGGGATGGTGGGCAATGAGCAGTTCTTC
.	TRBJ2-7	TRBD2	TRBV11-3	CASSPTSGSYEQYF	TGTGCCAGCAGCCCGACTAGCGGATCCTACGAGCAGTACTTC
once	TRBJ2-3	TRBD2	TRBV30	CAWGLAADTQYF	TGTGCCTGGGGACTAGCGGCAGATACGCAGTATTTT
.	TRBJ1-2	.	TRBV6-5	CASSSGNYGYTF	TGTGCCAGCAGTTCAGGGAACTATGGCTACACCTTC
once	TRBJ2-3	.	TRBV10-1	CASSESLQATDTQYF	TGCGCCAGCAGTGAGTCGTTGCAGGCCACAGATACGCAGTATTTT
.	TRBJ1-1	TRBD1	TRBV6-5	CASSYSGQGKNTEAFF	TGTGCCAGCAGTTATTCAGGACAGGGAAAGAACACTGAAGCTTTCTTT